The 31 T cell receptor beta chains below all came from one sample that was sequenced in a study. Amplification of TRBV12-4/TRBJ1-2 clonotypes used adaptor-ligated barcode primers. Each CDR3 protein gets one entry after TCRdb re-called the multiplex PCR reads with MiXCR. The sample lists over a thousand distinct CDR3 sequences, approximately 22% occurring once. Sample: naive CD4+ T cells sorted from blood. This sample's subset: naive CD4+ T cells, CD4+CD45RA+CD25-. These receptors were collected from a female donor with breast cancer.

This clonotype rates as large (0.1 to 1%). The chain is built from TRBV12-3 or TRBV12-4 and TRBJ1-2; 7 bases map to TRBD1. The CDR3 runs 13 residues. The V segment lost 6 bases and the J segment 2 bases; nucleotides outside the gene matches: 3. In DNA form, the CDR3 reads TGTGCCAGCAGCATGGGACAGAACTATGGCTACACCTTC. Translation: CASSMGQNYGYTF.

Judged by abundance, this clonotype is medium-sized. The genes are TRBV12-3 or TRBV12-4 and TRBJ1-2; D is unresolved. This CDR3 contains 14 residues. Trimming removed 1 base at V and 4 bases at J, with 10 bases between. CDR3 sequence: CASSLGLSLYGYTF. In DNA, the CDR3 is TGTGCCAGCAGTTTAGGGCTCTCGCTCTATGGCTACACCTTC.

This clonotype is large within its sample. This rearrangement joins TRBV12-3 or TRBV12-4 to TRBJ1-2; no definite D call. The CDR3 extends over 13 amino acids. V was trimmed by 7 bases and J by 4 bases, leaving 13 bases between them. The DNA of the CDR3 is TGTGCCAGCACCAACCGGGAAACCTATGGCTACACCTTC. Its protein product is CASTNRETYGYTF.

This clonotype counts as large. J is TRBJ1-2 and V is TRBV12-3 or TRBV12-4; D is perhaps TRBD1 (5 bases). V lost 8 bases to trimming and J lost 3 bases, with 16 bases between them. The CDR3 has 14 amino acids. The CDR3 sequence is CASSSARDDYGYTF. The CDR3 DNA sequence: TGTGCCAGCTCCTCCGCGAGGGACGACTATGGCTACACCTTC.

In its sample, this clonotype ranks as large (0.1 to 1%). The chain couples TRBV12-3 or TRBV12-4 to TRBJ1-2; perhaps TRBD1 as D (5 bases). The V end was cut by 5 bases, the J end by 4 bases, with 11 bases between. The CDR3 consists of 13 residues. The CDR3 nucleotides read TGTGCCAGCAGTAAGGACAATCCCTATGGCTACACCTTC. This encodes CASSKDNPYGYTF.

In this sample, this clonotype is medium-sized. The J gene is TRBJ1-2, the V gene TRBV12-3 or TRBV12-4; a possible D gene is TRBD1 (5 bases). The CDR3 extends over 13 amino acids. V lost 0 bases to trimming and J lost 7 bases, with 9 bases between them. CDR3 in DNA: TGTGCCAGCAGTTTAGCAGGGGATGCTGGCTACACCTTC. It codes for CASSLAGDAGYTF.

This clonotype ranks as large. This chain links TRBV12-3 or TRBV12-4 with TRBJ1-2, with D hard to call. V shed 3 bases and J shed 3 bases, with 11 bases lying between them. The CDR3 extends over 14 amino acids. CDR3 in DNA: TGTGCCAGCAGTTTTAGCACAGACCACTATGGCTACACCTTC. Translated, it gives CASSFSTDHYGYTF.

This clonotype is medium-sized in the sample. The V call is TRBV12-3 or TRBV12-4, the J call TRBJ1-2; D is unclear. CDR3 length: 14 residues. The V gene lost 5 bases and the J gene lost 4 bases, with 14 bases spanning the gap. DNA of the CDR3: TGTGCCAGCAGTATAAAGGTGGATTCCTATGGCTACACCTTC. Encoded protein: CASSIKVDSYGYTF.

This rearrangement joins TRBV12-3 or TRBV12-4 to TRBJ1-2; D not certain. The CDR3 has 12 amino acids. V lost 5 bases to trimming and J lost 6 bases, with 10 bases between them. The CDR3 reads CASSRPWDGYTF. For the CDR3, the DNA is TGTGCCAGCAGTCGACCTTGGGATGGCTACACCTTC.

Within the sample, this clonotype is medium-sized (0.01 to 0.1%). V usage is TRBV12-5 and J usage is TRBJ1-2, with D maybe TRBD1 (5 bases). CDR3 length: 15 residues. V lost 0 bases and J lost 6, with 14 bases in between. The germline V gene encodes CDR1 LGHNT and CDR2 FRNRAP. CDR3 sequence reads: CASGLVLGQGDGYTF. The CDR3, as DNA: TGTGCTAGTGGTTTGGTACTGGGGCAGGGTGATGGCTACACCTTC. Variable domain in full (rest from reference TRBV12-5 and TRBJ1-2): DARVTQTPRHKVTEMGQEVTMRCQPILGHNTVFWYRQTMMQGLELLAYFRNRAPLDDSGMPKDRFSAEMPDATLATLKIQPSEPRDSAVYFCASGLVLGQGDGYTFGSGTRLTVV.

By share of the sample, this clonotype is large. The chain has TRBV12-3 or TRBV12-4 and TRBJ1-2; possible D gene TRBD1, 5 bases. V lost 3 bases, J lost 4 bases, and 12 bases lay in between. This CDR3 is built from 14 residues. In DNA, the CDR3 is TGTGCCAGCAGTTTGGCCGACAGCCCCTATGGCTACACCTTC. Protein product: CASSLADSPYGYTF.

By sample share, this clonotype is medium-sized. This chain joins TRBV12-3 or TRBV12-4 and TRBJ1-2, with D possibly TRBD1 on 6 matching bases. V was trimmed by 6 bases and J by 1 base, leaving 9 bases between them. The length of the CDR3 is 13 residues. In DNA form, the CDR3 reads TGTGCCAGCAGCCGGGACATTAACTATGGCTACACCTTC. It codes for CASSRDINYGYTF.

By frequency in the sample, this clonotype is large. V gene TRBV12-3 or TRBV12-4 combines with J gene TRBJ1-2; D uncertain. Trimming shortened V by 2 bases and J by 3 bases, and 7 bases separated the two germline ends. The CDR3 has 13 amino acids. CDR3 residues: CASSLPGYYGYTF. The CDR3 DNA sequence: TGTGCCAGCAGTTTACCGGGCTACTATGGCTACACCTTC.

The chain uses TRBV12-3 or TRBV12-4 and TRBJ1-2; D remains unclear. The CDR3 has 14 amino acids. V was cut by 3 bases and J by 5 bases, with 13 bases left in between. The CDR3 here is CASSFRRDRYGYTF. CDR3 DNA sequence: TGTGCCAGCAGTTTCCGAAGAGACCGATATGGCTACACCTTC.

J is TRBJ1-2 and V is TRBV12-3 or TRBV12-4; D call uncertain. The CDR3 sequence is 15 residues long. Trimming took 5 bases from V and 4 from J, leaving 17 bases between them. This chain's CDR3 is CASSPMGRPVYGYTF. The CDR3 DNA reads TGTGCCAGCAGTCCCATGGGCCGCCCCGTCTATGGCTACACCTTC.

Relative to its sample, this clonotype is large. This chain connects TRBV12-3 or TRBV12-4 to TRBJ1-2, with D possibly matching TRBD1 (5 bases). There are 13 residues in the CDR3. Trimming removed 5 bases from V and 4 bases from J, with 11 bases in between. This chain's CDR3 is CASSTDSFYGYTF. CDR3 nucleotide sequence: TGTGCCAGCAGTACAGACAGTTTCTATGGCTACACCTTC.

This clonotype is labeled as medium-sized (0.01 to 0.1%). The rearrangement joins TRBV12-3 or TRBV12-4 to TRBJ1-2; unclear D gene. The CDR3 runs to 12 residues. Trimming removed 3 bases at V and 8 bases at J, with 10 bases between. Written as DNA, the CDR3 is TGTGCCAGCAGTTTCTCCGAAGGAGGCTACACCTTC. This encodes CASSFSEGGYTF.

The CDR3 protein is CASSLAGYGYTF. CDR3 in DNA: TGTGCCAGCAGTTTAGCAGGCTATGGCTACACCTTC. The chain uses TRBV12-3 or TRBV12-4 and TRBJ1-2, with D unresolved. The CDR3 covers 12 residues. The V gene lost 0 bases and the J gene lost 4 bases, with 3 bases spanning the gap.

This clonotype is medium-sized (0.01 to 0.1%) by share. This chain links TRBV12-3 or TRBV12-4 with TRBJ1-2; TRBD1 is a possible D gene (5 bases). This CDR3 comprises 14 residues. Trimming removed 4 bases at V and 3 bases at J, with 12 bases between. CDR3 in amino acids: CASSSQGGYYGYTF. In nucleotides, the CDR3 is TGTGCCAGCAGTTCTCAGGGAGGATACTATGGCTACACCTTC.

The rearrangement joins TRBV12-3 or TRBV12-4 to TRBJ1-2; unclear D gene. V shed 3 bases and J shed 4 bases, with 6 bases lying between them. The CDR3 sequence is 12 residues long. The CDR3 bases are TGTGCCAGCAGTTTGAGCAGCTATGGCTACACCTTC. It encodes CASSLSSYGYTF.

The chain joins TRBV12-3 or TRBV12-4 to TRBJ1-2; 7 positions agree with TRBD1. The CDR3 runs 13 residues. V was pared by 7 bases and J by 8 bases, with 10 bases of the junction left unmatched. The CDR3 bases are TGTGCCAGCAATTTTAGACAGGGAGACGGCTACACCTTC. Translation gives CASNFRQGDGYTF.

By share of the sample, this clonotype is large. The chain joins TRBV12-3 or TRBV12-4 to TRBJ1-2, with TRBD1 matching over 7 bases. The CDR3 has 12 amino acids. V was pared by 5 bases and J by 3 bases, with 0 bases of the junction left unmatched. CDR3 sequence: CASSGTDYGYTF. The CDR3 DNA reads as TGTGCCAGCAGTGGGACAGACTATGGCTACACCTTC.

By sample fraction, this clonotype is large. CDR3 loop: CASSLLGGGYTF. The CDR3 nucleotides are TGTGCCAGCAGTCTCCTAGGCGGTGGCTACACCTTC. The chain combines TRBV12-3 or TRBV12-4 with TRBJ1-2; D gene unclear. This CDR3 is built from 12 residues. The V gene lost 5 bases and the J gene lost 7 bases, with 11 bases spanning the gap.

In its sample, this clonotype is medium-sized (0.01 to 0.1%). The chain couples TRBV12-3 or TRBV12-4 to TRBJ1-2; 9 positions agree with TRBD1. J lost 4 bases, V lost 7 bases, and 4 bases had no gene match. The CDR3 sequence is 13 residues long. CDR3 residues: CASKRDRAYGYTF. The CDR3 region has the DNA TGTGCCAGCAAGAGGGACAGGGCCTATGGCTACACCTTC.

By sample share, this clonotype is medium-sized. The chain joins TRBV12-3 or TRBV12-4 to TRBJ1-2, with 8 bases lining up with TRBD1. V lost 6 bases, J lost 3 bases, and 12 bases stayed unmatched. CDR3 length equals 16 residues. The CDR3 DNA reads TGTGCCAGCAGAGGAGGGGACAGGACCTACCACTATGGCTACACCTTC. This encodes CASRGGDRTYHYGYTF.

By sample share, this clonotype is large. The chain combines TRBV12-3 or TRBV12-4 with TRBJ1-2; tentative D call: TRBD1 (5 bases). Trimming took 11 bases from V and 6 from J, leaving 13 bases between them. CDR3 length equals 11 residues. The CDR3 region has the DNA TGTGCCGGGAGGGGAGGAGATGGCTACACCTTC. Translation gives CAGRGGDGYTF.

V usage is TRBV12-3 or TRBV12-4 and J usage is TRBJ1-2; unclear D gene. V lost 6 bases and J 8 bases, leaving 13 bases between the germline ends. CDR3 length: 12 residues. CDR3 bases: TGTGCCAGCAGCCTAGCACTGGAAGGCTACACCTTC. Amino acids: CASSLALEGYTF.

By share, this clonotype ranks as large (0.1 to 1%). The J gene is TRBJ1-2, the V gene TRBV12-3 or TRBV12-4, with D tentatively TRBD1 (5 bases). V lost 4 bases to trimming and J lost 7 bases, with 7 bases between them. CDR3 length: 11 amino acids. The CDR3 sequence: CASSSGPGYTF. The CDR3 DNA reads as TGTGCCAGCAGTTCGGGACCTGGCTACACCTTC.

This clonotype is classed as medium-sized. The J gene is TRBJ1-2, the V gene TRBV12-3 or TRBV12-4, with a tentative D call TRBD1 (5 bases). This CDR3 is 14 amino acids long. Trimming removed 3 bases at V and 2 bases at J, with 10 bases between. CDR3 nucleotides: TGTGCCAGCAGTTTCGGAGGGGTCAACTATGGCTACACCTTC. Amino acid sequence: CASSFGGVNYGYTF.

V usage is TRBV12-3 or TRBV12-4 and J usage is TRBJ1-2; D is unclear. This CDR3 comprises 13 residues. With 5 bases removed from V and 4 bases from J, the gap between germline ends came to 11 bases. The DNA of the CDR3 is TGTGCCAGCAGTCACCGGACGACCTATGGCTACACCTTC. Translation gives CASSHRTTYGYTF.

The chain couples TRBV12-3 or TRBV12-4 to TRBJ1-2; weak D call: TRBD1 (5 bases). Trimming removed 4 bases from V and 2 bases from J, with 20 bases in between. The CDR3 spans 17 residues. CDR3 DNA sequence: TGTGCCAGCAGTTCCTCGGAGTGGACACCTGGCAACTATGGCTACACCTTC. Residues: CASSSSEWTPGNYGYTF.